These T cell receptor beta chains were read from a single sample in a study of blood T cells in healthy people across ages. In TCRdb, the 5' RACE reads were re-called with MiXCR into one record per CDR3 protein. Counted here are roughly 1.5 million distinct CDR3 sequences, around 40% occurring once; the ten biggest clones make up about 4.1%. The sequencing sample was made of blood. These TCRs come from a woman younger than 30 in good health. The CDR3 runs from the conserved cysteine through the conserved F or W. D genes are given only for firm matches. Not all rows give a size; the values are once, few, many and, for expanded clones, a class.

TRBJ1-5 | TRBV29-1 | . | TRBD1 | TGCAGCGTTTTGCAGGGGGATAGCAATCAGCCCCAGCATTTT | CSVLQGDSNQPQHF
TRBJ2-1 | TRBV5-1 | many | . | TGCGCCAGCAGCTTGCGATTGGGGACCCCCTACAATGAGCAGTTCTTC | CASSLRLGTPYNEQFF
TRBJ2-1 | TRBV4-3 | few | TRBD1 | TGCGCCAGCAGCCAAGATAACAGCCGGGACAGGATAGATGAGCAGTTCTTC | CASSQDNSRDRIDEQFF
TRBJ1-1 | TRBV5-1 | many | TRBD1 | TGTGCCAGCAGCTACCGACAGGGGAACACTGAAGCTTTCTTT | CASSYRQGNTEAFF
TRBJ1-1 | TRBV13 | . | . | TGTGCCAGCAGCCACTCAAATATCGGGACTGAAGCTTTCTTT | CASSHSNIGTEAFF
TRBJ2-3 | TRBV29-1 | . | TRBD1 | TGCAGCGTTGAAAAGGGACAGGGGTACACAGATACGCAGTATTTT | CSVEKGQGYTDTQYF
TRBJ1-1 | TRBV7-9 | . | TRBD1 | TGTGCCAGCAGCTTGTTGGGACAGGGGGCAAAGAACACTGAAGCTTTCTTT | CASSLLGQGAKNTEAFF
TRBJ2-1 | TRBV27 | . | . | TGTGCCAGCAGTTTAAGCTCCAGAGGATACAATGAGCAGTTCTTC | CASSLSSRGYNEQFF
TRBJ2-7 | TRBV4-3 | few | TRBD2 | TGCGCCAGCAGCCAAAACGGGCTAGCGGGGGTCTTCTACGAGCAGTACTTC | CASSQNGLAGVFYEQYF
TRBJ1-2 | TRBV12-3/TRBV12-4 | many | . | TGTGCCAGCAGCCTTGGAGGGGATGGCTACACCTTC | CASSLGGDGYTF
TRBJ2-7 | TRBV20-1 | . | . | TGCAGTGCTAGAGATCGCGGGTACCCCTCCTACGAGCAGTACTTC | CSARDRGYPSYEQYF
TRBJ2-1 | TRBV3-1 | . | TRBD1 | TGTGCCAGCAGCAAAGACAGGGGTTATGAGCAGTTCTTC | CASSKDRGYEQFF
TRBJ2-7 | TRBV28 | . | . | TGTGCCAGCAGTTACGGGACCGACATTACTTCCGACGAGCAGTACTTC | CASSYGTDITSDEQYF
TRBJ2-1 | TRBV7-2 | . | . | TGTGCCAGCAGCTTGACCCACGCAGGGGGGGGGACGAACGAGCAGTTCTTC | CASSLTHAGGGTNEQFF
TRBJ2-1 | TRBV7-9 | . | TRBD1 | TGTGCCGGCAGCCCATGGACAGGGGAGAACAATGAGCAGTTCTTC | CAGSPWTGENNEQFF
TRBJ2-1 | TRBV20-1 | few | TRBD2 | TGCAGTGCTGTGCCGGGGGGCTCCTACAATGAGCAGTTCTTC | CSAVPGGSYNEQFF
TRBJ2-7 | TRBV2 | few | TRBD1 | TGTGCCATCAAACCTCGGGACAGATACAATGAGCAGTACTTC | CAIKPRDRYNEQYF
TRBJ1-1 | TRBV9 | . | TRBD1 | TGTGCCAGCAGCGGAGGGGGGACAGCGAACACTGAAGCTTTCTTT | CASSGGGTANTEAFF
TRBJ2-6 | TRBV10-3 | . | TRBD2 | TGTGCCATCAGTGGCGGGAGACCGCCCTCTGGGGCCAACGTCCTGACTTTC | CAISGGRPPSGANVLTF
TRBJ2-3 | TRBV7-2 | many | . | TGTGCCAGCAGCAAACGCCGACTACTGTCTAGCACAGATACGCAGTATTTT | CASSKRRLLSSTDTQYF
TRBJ1-5 | TRBV12-3/TRBV12-4 | . | . | TGTGCCAGCAGCCCTCCTGGACAGCTAGGGCCCCAGCATTTT | CASSPPGQLGPQHF
TRBJ1-2 | TRBV13 | . | . | TGTGCCAGCAGCGAGCGGGACGGCTTCGCCTATGGCTACACCTTC | CASSERDGFAYGYTF
TRBJ2-4 | TRBV4-1 | many | TRBD1 | TGCGCCAGCACCGGGACAGGGTCAACGAATGTTCAGTACTTC | CASTGTGSTNVQYF
TRBJ2-3 | TRBV4-3 | many | . | TGCGCCAGCAGCCAAAATCGTCTTGGTGGGGGGCCAGATACGCAGTATTTT | CASSQNRLGGGPDTQYF
TRBJ1-2 | TRBV4-3 | . | . | TGCGCCAGCAGCCACGCTCCCTCTTATGGCTACACCTTC | CASSHAPSYGYTF
TRBJ2-7 | TRBV29-1 | . | . | TGCAGCGTTTATACTGATGCTACCTACGAGCAGTACTTC | CSVYTDATYEQYF
TRBJ2-5 | TRBV7-9 | . | . | TGTGCCAGCAAATCAGGGCCATACGACGGTGAGCAGTACTTC | CASKSGPYDGEQYF
TRBJ2-1 | TRBV6-2/TRBV6-3 | few | . | TGTGCCAGCAGCAGCCAGCCCTACAATGAGCAGTTCTTC | CASSSQPYNEQFF
TRBJ2-1 | TRBV29-1 | few | TRBD2 | TGCAGCGTCGGTCGGACTAGCGTGTACAATGAGCAGTTCTTC | CSVGRTSVYNEQFF
TRBJ2-2 | TRBV7-2 | . | . | TGTGCCAGCAGCTTAGTAGTGGGTCCATCACGCACCGGGGAGCTGTTTTTT | CASSLVVGPSRTGELFF
TRBJ2-1 | TRBV29-1 | few | . | TGCAGCGTTGAATGGGGTGGGGCTGGGTCCTACAATGAGCAGTTCTTC | CSVEWGGAGSYNEQFF
TRBJ2-1 | TRBV10-3 | . | TRBD2 | TGTGCCATCACGGGGGGGAGGAATGAGCAGTTCTTC | CAITGGRNEQFF
TRBJ2-1 | TRBV4-2 | many | . | TGTGCCAGCAGCCATGCCTATGAGCAGTTCTTC | CASSHAYEQFF
TRBJ1-1 | TRBV20-1 | . | . | TGCAGTGCTAGCGGGGGGACATTGCTAGGCACTGAAGCTTTCTTT | CSASGGTLLGTEAFF
TRBJ1-4 | TRBV18 | . | . | TGTGCCAGCTCACCACGGGGAGAGGAAAAACTGTTTTTT | CASSPRGEEKLFF
TRBJ2-4 | TRBV10-3 | . | . | TGTGCCATCAGTGACTCCGGGTTAGCCAAAAACATTCAGTACTTC | CAISDSGLAKNIQYF
TRBJ2-1 | TRBV7-9 | . | TRBD2 | TGTGCCAGCAGCTTAGCTAGCGGGAGTCATGGGAATGAGCAGTTCTTC | CASSLASGSHGNEQFF
TRBJ2-7 | TRBV7-2 | few | . | TGTGCCAGCAGCTTCGGGGCCGCCCCGAGCTCCTACGAGCAGTACTTC | CASSFGAAPSSYEQYF
TRBJ1-2 | TRBV29-1 | . | . | TGCAGCGTCGCCGAACCCCACAACTATGGCTACACCTTC | CSVAEPHNYGYTF
TRBJ1-2 | TRBV29-1 | . | TRBD1 | TGCAGCGTTGCCAGGGGGACCTATGGCTACACCTTC | CSVARGTYGYTF
TRBJ1-6 | TRBV20-1 | . | TRBD1 | TGCAGTGCTAGATGGACAGGGGGCTGGGATTCACCCCCCCACTTT | CSARWTGGWDSPPHF
TRBJ1-2 | TRBV27 | . | . | TGTGCCAGCAGTGTAGCCCGGGACTTCTATGGCTACACCTTC | CASSVARDFYGYTF
TRBJ2-4 | TRBV25-1 | . | . | TGTGCCAGCAGTGAATTCGGGACTCGCGAAAACATTCAGTACTTC | CASSEFGTRENIQYF
TRBJ2-1 | TRBV7-2 | . | TRBD1 | TGTGCCAGCAGTCCCGTTAGGGGGCCGGGTAATGAGCAGTTCTTC | CASSPVRGPGNEQFF
TRBJ1-1 | TRBV5-1 | . | . | TGCGCCAGCAGCTTACCCGGTAGGGACACTGAAGCTTTCTTT | CASSLPGRDTEAFF
TRBJ2-7 | TRBV6-5 | . | . | TGTGCCAGCAGTTACGCCGGGACACTTGGCTACGAGCAGTACTTC | CASSYAGTLGYEQYF
TRBJ2-1 | TRBV5-1 | few | TRBD2 | TGCGCCAGCAGCTTTCAACTAGCGGGAGTCAATGAGCAGTTCTTC | CASSFQLAGVNEQFF
TRBJ2-1 | TRBV11-3 | . | TRBD2 | TGTGCCAGCAGCTTTGAGGGGACTAGCAAGTCGAATGAGCAGTTCTTC | CASSFEGTSKSNEQFF
TRBJ1-5 | TRBV12-3/TRBV12-4 | few | . | TGTGCCAGCAGAGTGAGCCGGGGCGATCAGCCCCAGCATTTT | CASRVSRGDQPQHF
TRBJ2-3 | TRBV7-2 | few | . | TGTGCCAGCAGCTTAGCGGAGGGGGGTACGCAGTATTTT | CASSLAEGGTQYF
TRBJ2-1 | TRBV11-2 | few | TRBD2 | TGTGCCAGCAGCTCCCGCGATACTAGCGGGGGGGCCTTCCAGTTCTTC | CASSSRDTSGGAFQFF
TRBJ1-3 | TRBV7-9 | . | . | TGTGCCAGCAGCCCGAGTCGTGTGCTCTCTGGAAACACCATATATTTT | CASSPSRVLSGNTIYF
TRBJ2-7 | TRBV7-2 | . | TRBD2 | TGTGCCAGCAGCTTAGTACTAGCGGGAGGGCGCGAGCAGTACTTC | CASSLVLAGGREQYF
TRBJ2-1 | TRBV4-3 | . | . | TGCGCCAGCAGCCAAGATAGGTGGGGTCGATTCTACAATGAGCAGTTCTTC | CASSQDRWGRFYNEQFF
TRBJ2-1 | TRBV7-8 | many | TRBD2 | TGTGCCAGCAGCCTTGTCCGGGGGGCCTACAATGAGCAGTTCTTC | CASSLVRGAYNEQFF
TRBJ2-1 | TRBV24-1 | . | . | TGTGCCACCAGTGATGTGAGACAGTACAATGAGCAGTTCTTC | CATSDVRQYNEQFF
TRBJ1-4 | TRBV12-3/TRBV12-4 | . | . | TGTGCCAGCAGCTCTCAGTTCCAGGGGGAAAAACTGTTTTTT | CASSSQFQGEKLFF
TRBJ2-7 | TRBV7-2 | . | . | TGTGCCAGTAGTGACAGCCGATTCTACGAGCAGTACTTC | CASSDSRFYEQYF